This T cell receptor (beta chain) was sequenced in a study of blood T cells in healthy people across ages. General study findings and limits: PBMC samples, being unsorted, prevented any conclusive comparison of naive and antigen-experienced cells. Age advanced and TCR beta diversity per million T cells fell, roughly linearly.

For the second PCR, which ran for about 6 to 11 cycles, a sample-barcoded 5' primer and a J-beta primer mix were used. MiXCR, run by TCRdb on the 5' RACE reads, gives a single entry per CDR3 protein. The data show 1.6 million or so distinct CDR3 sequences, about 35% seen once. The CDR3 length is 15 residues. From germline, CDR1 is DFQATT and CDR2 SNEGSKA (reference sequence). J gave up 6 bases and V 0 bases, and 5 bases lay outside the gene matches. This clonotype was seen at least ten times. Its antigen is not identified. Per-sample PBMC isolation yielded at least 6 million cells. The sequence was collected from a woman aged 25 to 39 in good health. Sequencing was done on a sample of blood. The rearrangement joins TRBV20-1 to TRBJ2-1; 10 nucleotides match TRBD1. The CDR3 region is CSARDGQGVGNEQFF. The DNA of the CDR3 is TGCAGTGCTAGAGATGGACAGGGGGTGGGCAATGAGCAGTTCTTC.